This T cell receptor (beta chain) was found in a study of PD-1 blockade in classical Hodgkin lymphoma. Every patient had relapsed following autologous stem cell transplantation, and cohorts differed in brentuximab vedotin exposure. Best responses fell into complete response, partial response or progressive disease. Unmatched junction bases numbered 10, after V lost 4 bases and J lost 5 bases. The germline gives CDR1 SGHRS, CDR2 YFSETQ. This CDR3 comprises 15 residues. Here immunoSEQ multiplex PCR was the method, and the copy in TCRdb shows in-frame clones only, minus some. The sample includes about 58,000 clones, 75% to 95% of them seen just once.

The material was peripheral blood mononuclear cells (PBMCs), obtained before the second cycle of nivolumab. The receptor comes from a human donor with classical Hodgkin lymphoma. The genes are TRBV5-1 and TRBJ2-5; 8 positions agree with TRBD2. As DNA, the CDR3 is TGCGCCAGCAGCCTTGGGACTAGGTCGGCCGAGACCCAGTACTTC. The encoded protein is CASSLGTRSAETQYF. The variable domain in full, with the rest retrieved from reference TRBV5-1 and TRBJ2-5, is KAGVTQTPRYLIKTRGQQVTLSCSPISGHRSVSWYQQTPGQGLQFLFEYFSETQRNKGNFPGRFSGRQFSNSRSEMNVSTLELGDSALYLCASSLGTRSAETQYFGPGTRLLVL.